This T cell receptor (beta chain) was captured in a study of a mutant IDH1 vaccine in newly diagnosed glioma. On this clone itself: The antigen is not known. The identical CDR3 is also encoded by other nucleotide sequences in the sample.

The germline CDR1 and CDR2 sequences are SEHNR and FQNEAQ (reference sequence). CDR3 length: 13 residues. V was cut by 6 bases and J by 1 base, with 9 bases left in between. The data were produced by immunoSEQ multiplex PCR, yet TCRdb's version contains in-frame clones alone and is incomplete. The repertoire holds tens of thousands of clones, approximately 80% seen once, with about an eighth in the top ten. Time point indicated: week 23, last vaccination. Each vaccine dose was 300 ug of mutant IDH1 20-mer peptide, with topical imiquimod. This TCR was sampled from a young man with glioma. This sequence joins TRBV7-9 and TRBJ1-1, with a weak D call TRBD1 (5 bases). Sequenced material: PBMCs, taken from a glioma patient whose treatment included an IDH1 peptide vaccine. CDR3: CASRLQGNTEAFF. CDR3 bases: TGTGCCAGCAGGCTGCAGGGGAACACTGAAGCTTTCTTT.